This record covers a single T cell receptor beta chain. Its antigen is not known. The investigators made TCR beta cDNA from 400 to 550 ng total RNA, using a constant-region primer. Researchers made the TCR beta libraries by running three nested multiplex PCR rounds with slightly modified ARM-PCR. Two initial PCR rounds of around 10 cycles each paired TRBV1-TRBV30 forward primers with a C-beta reverse primer. TCRdb fed the multiplex PCR reads into MiXCR, producing one record per CDR3 protein. Of approximately 300,000 distinct CDR3 sequences detected, 65% appear once; the ten largest clones hold about 9.4%. With 8 bases removed from V and 0 bases from J, the gap between germline ends came to 17 bases. This CDR3 has 16 residues. Germline V lookup: CDR1 WNHNN, CDR2 SYGVQD (reference sequence). The sample is drawn from a study of tumor-infiltrating lymphocytes in primary liver carcinoma. Findings and limits, study-wide: A significantly higher top-250-clone fraction was found in tumors than in blood (p = 0.039).

For blood RNA, unsorted whole blood served as the source, and germline DNA was extracted too. Sampling before surgery obtained about 4 milliliters of peripheral blood. The chain links TRBV10-1 to TRBJ2-4; perhaps TRBD1 as D (8 bases). Sample: peripheral blood. The TCR was taken from a man aged 40-49 years with primary liver carcinoma and hepatitis B virus infection. The CDR3 protein is CASGERDRKAKNIQYF. CDR3 DNA: TGCGCCAGCGGGGAGCGGGACAGGAAAGCCAAAAACATTCAGTACTTC.